The sequence of this T cell receptor (beta chain) was determined in a study of siplizumab effects on memory and regulatory T cells. Per sample, the assay covered 80,000 to 100,000 TCR templates. The protocol was immunoSEQ multiplex PCR, while the TCRdb copy is restricted to in-frame clones and leaves out a portion. This sample has some 120,000 clones, with about 95% found just once. Trimming pared 5 bases from V and 2 bases from J, leaving 12 bases between. This CDR3 is 14 amino acids long. Germline V gene sequence: CDR1 KGHSH, CDR2 LQKENI. This rearrangement joins TRBV18 to TRBJ1-1; D gene ambiguous. The source of this sequence is a human donor in good health. Sequencing input: non-Treg CD4+ T cells sorted from blood. The CDR3 reads CASSGRVSNTEAFF. Written as DNA, the CDR3 is TGTGCCAGCTCAGGAAGGGTCTCTAACACTGAAGCTTTCTTT. Drawing the rest from reference TRBV18 and TRBJ1-1, the complete variable domain is NAGVMQNPRHLVRRRGQEARLRCSPMKGHSHVYWYRQLPEEGLKFMVYLQKENIIDESGMPKERFSAEFPKEGPSILRIQQVVRGDSAAYFCASSGRVSNTEAFFGQGTRLTVV.